Presented here are 9 T cell receptor beta chains from one specimen sequenced in a study of regulatory T cells in long-lasting Graves disease (dated by TCRdb to 2020 to 2023). The library was prepared using multiplex PCR. For sequencing, an Illumina HiSeq 4000 was employed. iRepertoire HTBI primers and Arm-PCR amplification of CDR3 regions were used to construct TCR beta libraries. TCRdb took the public reads, trimmed them with fastp at Q25, ran MiXCR for clone calling and kept in-frame beta chains. Each entry is one CDR3 protein sequence, shown with its most common DNA and genes. Within this sample are 300,000 to 400,000 distinct CDR3 sequences, with 18% of them counted one time only. The top ten clonotypes cover around 36% of the sample. The label giving this sample's time point can be read as: newly diagnosed GD, antithyroid drugs for less than 3 months. For both TCR sequencing and RNA sequencing, RNA was extracted from PBMCs in TRIzol.

The specimen comprised peripheral blood mononuclear cells (PBMCs), sampled at new diagnosis, from a patient treated with antithyroid drugs. These receptors all stem from a female donor with Graves disease.

This clonotype was counted at least ten times. The rearrangement uses TRBV12-3 or TRBV12-4 and TRBJ2-3; no reliable D call. The length of the CDR3 is 12 residues. V lost 2 bases to trimming and J lost 4 bases, with 4 bases between them. The CDR3 coding sequence is TGTGCCAGCAGTTTATCGGCAGATACGCAGTATTTT. This translates into CASSLSADTQYF.

This clonotype was counted a few times. The chain couples TRBV9 to TRBJ1-3; 7 bases are shared with TRBD1. Trimming took 0 bases from V and 0 from J; bases not matched to a gene: 3. The CDR3 is 16 residues long. Germline V lookup: CDR1 SGDLS, CDR2 YYNGEE. The CDR3 here is CASSVAGTASGNTIYF. DNA for the CDR3: TGTGCCAGCAGCGTAGCTGGGACAGCCTCTGGAAACACCATATATTTT.

This clonotype was seen repeatedly, ten times or more. This rearrangement joins TRBV28 to TRBJ1-3; no clear D gene. This CDR3 spans 16 amino acids. Trimming cost V 5 bases and J 0 bases, with 14 bases left between them. Germline assignment: CDR1 MDHEN and CDR2 SYDVKM. The CDR3 region has the DNA TGTGCCAGCAGTACCCATACCCTTAGCTCTGGAAACACCATATATTTT. Its protein is CASSTHTLSSGNTIYF. The variable domain in full, completed from reference TRBV28 and TRBJ1-3, reads DVKVTQSSRYLVKRTGEKVFLECVQDMDHENMFWYRQDPGLGLRLIYFSYDVKMKEKGDIPEGYSVSREKKERFSLILESASTNQTSMYLCASSTHTLSSGNTIYFGEGSWLTVV.

The chain links TRBV6-5 to TRBJ1-1, with a tentative D call TRBD1 (5 bases). The CDR3 totals 14 residues. Between the trimmed V and J ends, which lost 1 base and 4 bases, there was a span of 10 bases. CDR1 is MNHEY and CDR2 is SVGAGI in the germline V gene. CDR3 loop: CASSYFPGSTEAFF. The DNA for the CDR3 is TGTGCCAGCAGTTACTTCCCAGGGTCCACTGAAGCTTTCTTT.

A word on this clonotype: A much larger clone lies a single base off, so this may be a read error. V and J are TRBV9 and TRBJ1-5; D is possibly TRBD1 (5 bases). This CDR3 region has 14 residues. Deletions cut 6 bases from V and 3 bases from J, with 13 bases between. Germline V lookup: CDR1 SGDLS, CDR2 YYNGEE. CDR3 nucleotide sequence: TGTGCCAGCATCGGAATGGGGCTCAATCAGCCCCAGCATTTT. It codes for CASIGMGLNQPQHF.

In this sample, this clonotype turned up many times. The rearrangement links TRBV3-1 to TRBJ2-5, with 11 bases identical to TRBD2. Germline values: CDR1 LGHDT, CDR2 YNNKEL (reference sequence). The CDR3 consists of 17 residues. Trimming removed 4 bases from V and 0 bases from J; junction bases left unmatched: 7. The CDR3 coding sequence is TGTGCCAGCAGCCCACGCGGACTAGCGGGCTACCAAGAGACCCAGTACTTC. Protein product: CASSPRGLAGYQETQYF.

This clonotype was seen repeatedly, ten times or more. The rearrangement links TRBV3-1 to TRBJ2-1; TRBD2 is a possible D gene (5 bases). Trimming removed 2 bases from V and 0 bases from J, with 11 bases in between. This CDR3 region has 16 residues. CDR1 is LGHDT, CDR2 YNNKEL, per germline (reference sequence). CDR3 protein: CASSQLEESSYNEQFF. The CDR3 DNA is TGTGCCAGCAGCCAATTGGAGGAGAGCTCCTACAATGAGCAGTTCTTC.

This clonotype was counted ten times or more. This chain connects TRBV20-1 to TRBJ1-1; D gene ambiguous. Trimming took 0 bases from V and 7 from J, leaving 6 bases between them. The CDR3 runs 11 residues. CDR1 is DFQATT, CDR2 SNEGSKA, per germline (reference sequence). The CDR3 protein is CSAREPLEAFF. The DNA of the CDR3 is TGCAGTGCTAGAGAGCCTCTTGAAGCTTTCTTT.

Notes on this clonotype: This could be a read error, since a much larger clone is one nucleotide away. The chain is built from TRBV6-1 and TRBJ2-2; 8 nucleotides align to TRBD2. The CDR3 extends over 19 amino acids. Germline CDR1 and CDR2: MNHNS and SASEGT. The chain's CDR3 is CASRGALGRANRNTGGLFF. The CDR3 coding sequence is TGTGCCAGCAGGGGGGCTCTCGGGAGGGCCAATAGAAACACCGGGGGGCTGTTTTTT.